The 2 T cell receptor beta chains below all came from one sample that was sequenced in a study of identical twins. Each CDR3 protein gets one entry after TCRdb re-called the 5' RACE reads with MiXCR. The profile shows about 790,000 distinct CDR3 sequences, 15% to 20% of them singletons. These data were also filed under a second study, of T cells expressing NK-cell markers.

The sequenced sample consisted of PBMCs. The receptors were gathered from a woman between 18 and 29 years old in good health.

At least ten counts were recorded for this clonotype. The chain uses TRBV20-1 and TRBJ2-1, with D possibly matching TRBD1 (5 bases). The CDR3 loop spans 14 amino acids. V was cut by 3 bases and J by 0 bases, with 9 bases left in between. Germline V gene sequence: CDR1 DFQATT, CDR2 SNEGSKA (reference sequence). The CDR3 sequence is CSASRGDSYNEQFF. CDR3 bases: TGCAGTGCTAGTAGGGGCGACTCCTACAATGAGCAGTTCTTC.

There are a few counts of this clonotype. In DNA, the CDR3 is TGCAGTGCTAGAGAAGGGACAGGGGAAGCTTTCTTT. Its translation is CSAREGTGEAFF. This sequence joins TRBV20-1 and TRBJ1-1; the match to TRBD1 covers 9 bases. The CDR3 has 12 residues. The germline gives CDR1 DFQATT, CDR2 SNEGSKA (reference sequence). With 0 bases clipped from V and 8 bases from J, the junction kept 1 base outside the gene matches.